Listed below are T cell receptor beta chains from one sample, sequenced in a study of response to subunit inactivated influenza vaccine. TCRdb ran MiXCR on the RT-PCR reads and lists one entry per CDR3 protein. Of 600,000 to 850,000 distinct CDR3 sequences listed, about 15% are singletons. The source material was PBMCs from blood, sampled roughly 2 weeks before vaccination. Receptors were obtained from a man between 45 and 60 years old who received an inactivated influenza vaccine. The CDR3 runs from the conserved cysteine through the conserved F or W. Each record gives: J gene, clone size, V gene, D gene, CDR3 DNA, CDR3 protein. D genes are given only for firm matches. The listing skips clone size in some rows; elsewhere it reads once, few, many or a size class.

TRBJ2-1,few,TRBV7-9,NA,TGTGCCTTCCAGAGCAGAGGATACAATGAGCAGTTCTTC,CAFQSRGYNEQFF
TRBJ2-3,many,TRBV12-3/TRBV12-4,TRBD2,TGTGCCAGCAGCTTAGGACTAGCGGGCACAGATACGCAGTATTTT,CASSLGLAGTDTQYF
TRBJ2-7,few,TRBV4-2,TRBD2,TGTGCCAGCAGCCAAGTAACTAGCGCCTACGAGCAGTACTTC,CASSQVTSAYEQYF
TRBJ2-7,NA,TRBV20-1,NA,TGCAGTGCTAGAAGCGAGAGCTCCTACGAGCAGTACTTC,CSARSESSYEQYF
TRBJ2-1,NA,TRBV19,NA,TGTGCCAGTAGTCCCTTGGGATTTTGGCTCTTCTTC,CASSPLGFWLFF
TRBJ2-1,NA,TRBV7-9,NA,TGTGCCAGCAGCTTAGCGCACAGGGCCGGCTCCTACAATGAGCAGTTCTTC,CASSLAHRAGSYNEQFF
TRBJ2-2,many,TRBV20-1,NA,TGCAGTGCTAGAGATCCTGGAGGGATGCGTTCCGGGGAGCTGTTTTTT,CSARDPGGMRSGELFF
TRBJ2-1,many,TRBV5-1,TRBD2,TGCGCCAGCAGCCCCGCCGGGACTAGCGGGGGCCACTCCTACAATGAGCAGTTCTTC,CASSPAGTSGGHSYNEQFF
TRBJ2-1,few,TRBV10-3,NA,TGTGCCATCAGCACGACCAATGAGCAGTTCTTC,CAISTTNEQFF
TRBJ2-7,many,TRBV7-9,NA,TGTGCCAGCAGCTTCGTGCGGGGAAGTAATTCCTACGAGCAGTACTTC,CASSFVRGSNSYEQYF
TRBJ2-2,many,TRBV27,TRBD1,TGTGCCAGCAGGGGACAGGGAAGGATCGGGGAGCTGTTTTTT,CASRGQGRIGELFF
TRBJ2-3,many,TRBV7-9,TRBD2,TGTGCCAGCGGGCTACTAGCGGTGGATACGCAGTATTTT,CASGLLAVDTQYF
TRBJ1-1,few,TRBV28,NA,TGTGCCAGCAGGCGGGACACTTTTCTGATCTTT,CASRRDTFLIF